This T cell receptor (beta chain) was recovered during a study of blood T cells in healthy people across ages. A sample-barcoded 5' primer and a J-beta primer mix were used in a second PCR of roughly 7 to 11 cycles. TCRdb called the 5' RACE reads again in MiXCR, with one record for every CDR3 protein. Here the sample spans about a million distinct CDR3 sequences, roughly 51% being singletons. Germline lookup yields CDR1 SQVTM and CDR2 ANQGSEA. This CDR3 contains 14 residues. The V and J ends lost 3 bases and 4 bases, in that order; junction bases with no gene match: 7. This clonotype has a handful of counts.

The sequencing input was blood. This chain links TRBV29-1 with TRBJ1-1; 8 nucleotides agree with TRBD1. This receptor was identified in a woman aged 55-70 years in good health. The CDR3 DNA follows: TGCAGCGTTGAGATAGCAGGGGGCGGCACTGAAGCTTTCTTT. Protein sequence: CSVEIAGGGTEAFF.